Listed below are T cell receptor beta chains from one sample, sequenced in a study of Ad26.COV2.S vaccination and SARS-CoV-2 variants. The method was immunoSEQ multiplex PCR; TCRdb's version includes in-frame clones alone and lacks a portion of them. This table holds about 460,000 clones, 89% found once. The sequenced sample was peripheral blood, obtained in a trial of Ad26.COV2.S vaccine versus placebo. Receptors were obtained from a person aged 18 to 59 who received the Ad26.COV2.S COVID-19 vaccine or a placebo. Both conserved end residues are part of each CDR3. The D gene is left open where the match is weak. Clone size, where shown, is once, few, many, or a class for clones that have expanded.

J	length	D	V	size	CDR3	DNA
TRBJ2-1	15	TRBD2	TRBV5-1	NA	CASSLPSGSLDEQFF	TGCGCCAGCAGCTTGCCCAGCGGGAGTTTGGATGAGCAGTTCTTC
TRBJ2-7	15	TRBD1	TRBV6-5	once	CASSYSGTGNYEQYF	TGTGCCAGCAGTTACTCCGGGACAGGGAACTACGAGCAGTACTTC
TRBJ2-2	13	NA	TRBV5-1	once	CASSFGDTGELFF	TGCGCCAGCAGCTTCGGCGACACCGGGGAGCTGTTTTTT
TRBJ2-7	11	NA	TRBV2	NA	CASSGLGEQYF	TGTGCCAGCAGCGGACTGGGCGAGCAGTACTTC
TRBJ2-2	17	TRBD2	TRBV24-1	NA	CATSSPSGRPNTGELFF	TGTGCCACCAGTTCCCCCAGCGGGAGGCCGAACACCGGGGAGCTGTTTTTT
TRBJ1-5	15	NA	TRBV19	NA	CASRTSRDSNQPQHF	TGTGCCAGTAGGACCAGTAGGGATAGCAATCAGCCCCAGCATTTT
TRBJ2-1	13	NA	TRBV10-2	NA	CASSGGESHEQFF	TGCGCCAGCAGTGGTGGGGAGTCCCATGAGCAGTTCTTC
TRBJ1-1	16	NA	TRBV7-9	NA	CASSPLLGLALAEAFF	TGTGCCAGCAGCCCCCTTTTAGGGCTAGCGTTAGCTGAAGCTTTCTTT
TRBJ2-6	15	NA	TRBV7-9	NA	CASSFFGSGANVLTF	TGTGCCAGCAGCTTCTTCGGCTCTGGGGCCAACGTCCTGACTTTC
TRBJ2-3	16	NA	TRBV5-1	NA	CASSQDPSRGTDTQYF	TGCGCCAGCAGCCAAGACCCCTCCCGGGGCACAGATACGCAGTATTTT
TRBJ2-3	14	NA	TRBV28	NA	CASSRGRYPDTQYF	TGTGCCAGCAGTCGCGGACGTTACCCAGATACGCAGTATTTT
TRBJ1-2	11	NA	TRBV6-5	NA	CASSSWGGYTF	TGTGCCAGCAGTAGCTGGGGTGGCTACACCTTC
TRBJ2-5	16	TRBD2	TRBV7-9	NA	CASSIRLAGNQETQYF	TGTGCCAGCAGCATAAGACTAGCGGGGAACCAAGAGACCCAGTACTTC
TRBJ2-1	14	NA	TRBV4-2	NA	CASRGRGEEGEQFF	TGTGCCAGCAGGGGGAGGGGGGAGGAAGGTGAGCAGTTCTTC
TRBJ2-3	15	TRBD2	TRBV27	once	CASSLTSGGAGTQYF	TGTGCCAGCAGTTTGACTAGCGGGGGGGCGGGTACGCAGTATTTT
TRBJ2-1	15	TRBD1	TRBV6-5	NA	CASSRGQGKYNEQFF	TGTGCCAGCAGTCGTGGACAGGGGAAATACAATGAGCAGTTCTTC
TRBJ2-1	16	TRBD2	TRBV3-1/TRBV3-2	NA	CASSQGISGGPNEQFF	TGTGCCAGCAGCCAAGGAATTAGCGGGGGCCCCAATGAGCAGTTCTTC
TRBJ2-1	16	TRBD2	TRBV6-5	NA	CASSSPGLAGGVLQFF	TGTGCCAGCAGTTCTCCGGGACTAGCGGGAGGAGTATTGCAGTTCTTC
TRBJ1-1	15	NA	TRBV19	NA	CASSIEAQRNTEAFF	TGTGCCAGTAGTATCGAGGCACAGAGGAACACTGAAGCTTTCTTT